These 29 T cell receptor beta chains came from one sample sequenced in a study of cytomegalovirus exposure and HLA in healthy donors (TCRdb year 2017). Libraries were made using the immunoSEQ multiplex PCR assay. For the multiplex PCR, a mixture combining 60 forward primers for TCR Vbeta segments and 13 reverse primers for TCR Jbeta segments was used. Held by TCRdb, this immuneACCESS table contains in-frame sequences only and omits some clones. Under half of the omission traces to an unresolved V gene where checked; the cause of the rest is unknown. Counted in this sample were 160,000 or so clones; 80% of them appeared once. Clones ranked in the top ten supply over 1% of the sample. The sequenced material came from PBMCs. The receptors originated from a woman in her fifties or sixties in good health and CMV-seronegative.

This chain links TRBV19 with TRBJ2-1; 13 nucleotides agree with TRBD2. CDR1 is LNHDA and CDR2 is SQIVND in the germline V gene (reference sequence). With 3 bases clipped from V and 6 bases from J, the junction kept 8 bases outside the gene matches. This CDR3 has 17 amino acids. Written as DNA, the CDR3 is TGTGCCAGTAGTATTCCCGGGACTAGCGGGATGGCCAATGAGCAGTTCTTC. It codes for CASSIPGTSGMANEQFF.

The rearrangement links TRBV6-5 to TRBJ1-5, with a weak D call TRBD1 (5 bases). CDR1 is MNHEY, CDR2 SVGAGI, per germline. The V gene lost 2 bases and the J gene lost 4 bases, with 12 bases spanning the gap. The CDR3 totals 15 residues. The CDR3 reads CASSYRQGANQPQHF. The CDR3 DNA reads TGTGCCAGCAGTTACAGGCAGGGCGCTAATCAGCCCCAGCATTTT.

This clone occurred a few times. The CDR3 here is CASSQGVQPNEKLFF. The CDR3 DNA sequence: TGCGCCAGCAGCCAAGGGGTACAGCCTAATGAAAAACTGTTTTTT. This chain uses TRBV4-1 with TRBJ1-4; D is undetermined. V was shortened by 1 base and J by 3 bases, with 9 bases between the two germline ends. The CDR3 extends over 15 amino acids. Germline CDR1 is MGHRA and CDR2 is YSYEKL.

This clone showed up just once. The chain carries TRBV4-3 and TRBJ2-7; 8 positions agree with TRBD2. Unmatched junction bases numbered 10, after V lost 1 base and J lost 2 bases. Germline assignment: CDR1 LGHNA and CDR2 YSLEER. The CDR3 covers 17 residues. The CDR3 DNA is TGCGCCAGCAGCCAAGCCGCGGGGGGAGGAAATGCCTACGAGCAGTACTTC. It specifies CASSQAAGGGNAYEQYF.

This clone has only one observation. CDR3: CASSPSTGGDYGYTF. The DNA of the CDR3 is TGTGCCAGCAGCCCCTCCACAGGGGGCGACTATGGCTACACCTTC. This chain links TRBV2 with TRBJ1-2, with 9 bases lining up with TRBD1. This CDR3 contains 15 residues. Germline values: CDR1 SNHLY, CDR2 FYNNEI. V shed 6 bases, J shed 3 bases, and the junction held 8 bases outside the gene matches. The entire variable domain, with the rest obtained from reference TRBV2 and TRBJ1-2, is as follows: EPEVTQTPSHQVTQMGQEVILRCVPISNHLYFYWYRQILGQKVEFLVSFYNNEISEKSEIFDDQFSVERPDGSNFTLKIRSTKLEDSAMYFCASSPSTGGDYGYTFGSGTRLTVV.

The sample holds a few counts of this clone. This chain joins TRBV7-6 and TRBJ2-1; 7 nucleotides line up with TRBD1. V lost 1 base and J lost 3; bases outside the gene matches: 3. The CDR3 is 15 residues long. Germline loops: CDR1 SGHVS, CDR2 FNYEAQ. DNA for the CDR3: TGTGCCAGCAGCTTAGGACAGGGCCTCTACAATGAGCAGTTCTTC. This codes for CASSLGQGLYNEQFF. Supplemented by reference TRBV7-6 and TRBJ2-1, the full variable domain reads GAGVSQSPRYKVTKRGQDVALRCDPISGHVSLYWYRQALGQGPEFLTYFNYEAQQDKSGLPNDRFSAERPEGSISTLTIQRTEQRDSAMYRCASSLGQGLYNEQFFGPGTRLTVL.

This chain links TRBV5-6 with TRBJ2-3; 9 nucleotides match TRBD2. The CDR3 extends over 18 amino acids. J gave up 1 base and V 4 bases, and 13 bases lay outside the gene matches. Germline lookup yields CDR1 SGHDT and CDR2 YYEEEE. Here the CDR3 reads CASSEQGTSPHGTDTQYF. DNA of the CDR3: TGTGCCAGCAGCGAACAGGGGACTAGCCCGCACGGCACAGATACGCAGTATTTT.

V and J are TRBV10-2 and TRBJ2-2, with TRBD2 matching 9 bases. The CDR3 has 18 amino acids. Germline lookup yields CDR1 WSHSY and CDR2 SAAADI. V lost 8 bases and J lost 5; bases outside the gene matches: 18. DNA for the CDR3: TGCGCCAGCGCCCGGGACGGGCGGGGGGGCCCGGGAACCGGGGAGCTGTTTTTT. Its translation is CASARDGRGGPGTGELFF.

In regard to this clone: Other DNA sequences from this sample encode an identical CDR3 as well. The V and J genes are TRBV5-4 and TRBJ2-7, with 7 positions matching TRBD2. J gave up 3 bases and V 0 bases, and 0 bases lay outside the gene matches. Germline V lookup: CDR1 SGHNT, CDR2 YYREEE (reference sequence). The CDR3 is 13 amino acids. The CDR3 region is CASSLGGGYEQYF. The CDR3 coding sequence is TGTGCCAGCAGCTTGGGGGGGGGCTACGAGCAGTACTTC. Supplemented by reference TRBV5-4 and TRBJ2-7, the full variable domain reads ETGVTQSPTHLIKTRGQQVTLRCSSQSGHNTVSWYQQALGQGPQFIFQYYREEENGRGNFPPRFSGLQFPNYSSELNVNALELDDSALYLCASSLGGGYEQYFGPGTRLTVT.

About this clone itself: A read error may account for a junction end that differs from germline. The chain has TRBV9 and TRBJ2-3; a weak D match, TRBD2 (5 bases). This CDR3 has 14 amino acids. Germline values: CDR1 SGDLS, CDR2 YYNGEE. The CDR3 DNA is TGTGCCAGCAGCGTAAGTGGGAGCACTGATACGCAGTATTTT. It specifies CASSVSGSTDTQYF.

The chain links TRBV5-1 to TRBJ2-1; 9 bases map to TRBD1. V lost 2 bases, J lost 7 bases, and 4 bases stayed unmatched. The germline gives CDR1 SGHRS, CDR2 YFSETQ. The CDR3 sequence is 14 residues long. Here the CDR3 reads CASSLQGAWNEQFF. The CDR3 coding sequence is TGCGCCAGCAGCTTACAGGGGGCATGGAATGAGCAGTTCTTC.

This chain joins TRBV4-2 and TRBJ2-5; 10 positions match TRBD2. Looked up from germline, CDR1 is LGHNA and CDR2 is YNFKEQ. The CDR3 is 17 amino acids. Trimming at V came to 4 bases and at J to 3 bases, leaving 11 bases not matched to a gene. The CDR3 DNA reads as TGTGCCAGCAGCCCTCGGCTAGCGGGGGAGGAAAAAGAGACCCAGTACTTC. It specifies CASSPRLAGEEKETQYF.

V gene TRBV15 combines with J gene TRBJ2-5; possibly TRBD2 for D (6 bases). Deletions cut 1 base from V and 3 bases from J, with 12 bases between. CDR1 and CDR2 from the germline V gene are LNHNV and YYDKDF (reference sequence). CDR3 length: 15 residues. The CDR3 loop reads CATSRAAGFEETQYF. The CDR3, as DNA: TGTGCCACCAGCAGAGCCGCGGGGTTCGAAGAGACCCAGTACTTC. The complete variable domain, with remaining parts taken from reference TRBV15 and TRBJ2-5, reads DAMVIQNPRYQVTQFGKPVTLSCSQTLNHNVMYWYQQKSSQAPKLLFHYYDKDFNNEADTPDNFQSRRPNTSFCFLDIRSPGLGDTAMYLCATSRAAGFEETQYFGPGTRLLVL.

The J gene is TRBJ2-5, the V gene TRBV30; 11 bases agree with TRBD1. This CDR3 contains 14 residues. Unmatched junction bases numbered 5, after V lost 2 bases and J lost 6 bases. Germline CDR1 reads GTSNPN; CDR2 reads SVGIG (reference sequence). The CDR3, as DNA: TGTGCCTGGAGTACGGGACAGGGGGTTAAGACCCAGTACTTC. Its translation is CAWSTGQGVKTQYF.

The V and J genes are TRBV5-8 and TRBJ1-5; possible D gene TRBD1, 5 bases. The CDR3 consists of 13 residues. Germline V CDR1 and CDR2: SGHTS, YDEGEE. V dropped 1 base and J dropped 9 bases, with 11 bases sitting between them. As DNA, the CDR3 is TGTGCCAGCAGCTTGCTCCCGGGGGGGCCCCAGCATTTT. Translated: CASSLLPGGPQHF.

The sample holds a few counts of this clone. The rearrangement links TRBV2 to TRBJ1-5; D call uncertain. Deletions cut 2 bases from V and 6 bases from J, with 8 bases between. CDR3 length equals 13 residues. The germline CDR1 and CDR2 sequences are SNHLY and FYNNEI. The CDR3 coding sequence is TGTGCCAGCAGTGAAAGGGAGGGTCAGCCCCAGCATTTT. Translation gives CASSEREGQPQHF.

This chain uses TRBV27 with TRBJ2-1; the match to TRBD2 covers 13 bases. The ends lost 5 bases at V and 6 bases at J; junction bases unmatched: 7. The CDR3 contains 16 residues. CDR1 and CDR2 (germline): MNHEY, SMNVEV (reference sequence). The DNA of the CDR3 is TGTGCCAGCAGTCGACTAGCGGGGGGCCCTATCAATGAGCAGTTCTTC. Translation gives CASSRLAGGPINEQFF.

The chain uses TRBV29-1 and TRBJ1-1, with 7 positions matching TRBD1. The ends lost 3 bases at V and 6 bases at J; junction bases unmatched: 13. CDR3 length equals 15 residues. CDR1 and CDR2 (germline): SQVTM, ANQGSEA. CDR3 sequence: CSVDRWQGELSEAFF. CDR3 DNA: TGCAGCGTTGATAGGTGGCAGGGGGAACTCTCTGAAGCTTTCTTT.

In nucleotides, the CDR3 is TGTGCCAGCAGCTTAGCTCTGACAGACTCTCATGAAGCTTTCTTT. It translates to CASSLALTDSHEAFF. This chain joins TRBV7-9 and TRBJ1-1; D might be TRBD1 (5 bases). The V gene lost 0 bases and the J gene lost 7 bases, with 15 bases spanning the gap. This CDR3 is 15 amino acids long. The germline V gene encodes CDR1 SEHNR and CDR2 FQNEAQ (reference sequence).

As concerns this clone: Other nucleotide sequences in the sample specify the same CDR3. The chain combines TRBV5-6 with TRBJ1-6; weak D call: TRBD1 (6 bases). CDR3 length equals 14 residues. The germline V and J ends were trimmed by 0 bases and 10 bases, with 11 bases remaining between them. Per germline, CDR1 SGHDT and CDR2 YYEEEE. The CDR3 reads CASSLVGGESPLHF. Written as DNA, the CDR3 is TGTGCCAGCAGCTTGGTAGGGGGTGAATCACCCCTCCACTTT.

In its sample, this clone was seen many times. This chain uses TRBV6-1 with TRBJ2-7, with a possible D match to TRBD2 (5 bases). V was cut by 4 bases and J by 3 bases, with 13 bases left in between. The CDR3 totals 14 residues. The germline V gene encodes CDR1 MNHNS and CDR2 SASEGT. The CDR3 DNA reads as TGTGCCAGCAGTGTCAGTTTTGACTACTACGAGCAGTACTTC. It specifies CASSVSFDYYEQYF.

This rearrangement joins TRBV28 to TRBJ2-1, with D perhaps TRBD1 (6 bases). The CDR3 spans 14 residues. Trimming took off 3 bases at V and 10 bases at J, with 16 bases between the two ends. Per germline, CDR1 MDHEN and CDR2 SYDVKM. This chain's CDR3 is CASSLSGAQEEQFF. The CDR3 DNA reads as TGTGCCAGCAGTTTGTCAGGGGCCCAAGAGGAGCAGTTCTTC.

V and J are TRBV11-3 and TRBJ2-5; 11 positions agree with TRBD2. CDR1 and CDR2 (germline): SGHNT, YENEEA. V shed 3 bases, J shed 4 bases, and the junction held 7 bases outside the gene matches. This CDR3 spans 16 amino acids. CDR3 nucleotides: TGTGCCAGCAGCTTCCAACTAGCGGGGGCGGGAGAGACCCAGTACTTC. Translation: CASSFQLAGAGETQYF.

V is TRBV7-9 and J is TRBJ2-3, with a possible D match to TRBD2 (7 bases). The CDR3 runs 17 residues. Germline V gene lookup returns CDR1 SEHNR and CDR2 FQNEAQ (reference sequence). The ends were cut back, 0 bases at V and 2 bases at J, with 15 bases in the middle. This CDR3 is CASSLAYGAGATDTQYF. The CDR3 DNA reads as TGTGCCAGCAGCTTAGCCTATGGGGCGGGGGCCACAGATACGCAGTATTTT.

This chain links TRBV5-1 with TRBJ1-2; D is perhaps TRBD1 (6 bases). CDR3 length: 16 residues. V shed 4 bases and J shed 4 bases, with 20 bases lying between them. Germline lookup yields CDR1 SGHRS and CDR2 YFSETQ. This CDR3 is CASSTGTLPMSYGYTF. CDR3 nucleotide sequence: TGCGCCAGCAGCACCGGGACACTGCCCATGAGCTATGGCTACACCTTC.

The gene calls are TRBV5-8 and TRBJ2-3, with D hard to call. Germline values: CDR1 SGHTS, CDR2 YDEGEE. V lost 4 bases and J lost 0, with 12 bases in between. This CDR3 contains 15 residues. The CDR3 loop is CASSRVSPSTDTQYF. The CDR3 DNA reads TGTGCCAGCAGCCGGGTTTCCCCTAGCACAGATACGCAGTATTTT.

The rearrangement joins TRBV5-6 to TRBJ2-5, with TRBD2 identical over 8 bases. Per the germline V gene, CDR1 is SGHDT and CDR2 is YYEEEE. V gave up 3 bases and J gave up 2 bases; unmatched junction bases: 9. This CDR3 is built from 16 residues. The CDR3 reads CASSSLSGGQQETQYF. The CDR3 bases are TGTGCCAGCAGCTCCTTGTCGGGGGGGCAACAAGAGACCCAGTACTTC.

This chain uses TRBV30 with TRBJ1-2, with D perhaps matching TRBD1 (6 bases). Between the trimmed V and J ends, which lost 3 bases and 3 bases, there was a span of 17 bases. The CDR3 contains 15 residues. CDR1 and CDR2 (germline): GTSNPN, SVGIG (reference sequence). CDR3 coding DNA: TGTGCCTGGAGGGCCGGGGGGGGCTTTCACTATGGCTACACCTTC. This sequence encodes CAWRAGGGFHYGYTF.

Notes on this clone: This CDR3 is also generated by other DNA sequences in the sample. The genes are TRBV2 and TRBJ1-4, with 7 bases lining up with TRBD1. Losses at the gene ends were 1 base for V and 9 bases for J; bases not matched to a gene: 8. CDR1 SNHLY and CDR2 FYNNEI come from the germline V gene. The CDR3 is 15 residues long. CDR3 bases: TGTGCCAGCAGTGAAGAGGGACAGTCGTACCAAAAACTGTTTTTT. Its protein is CASSEEGQSYQKLFF.